What follows describes a single T cell receptor beta chain. Its antigen is not identified. The study gave focal radiation plus ipilimumab CTLA-4 blockade to patients with chemo-refractory metastatic non-small-cell lung cancer. The V gene lost 5 bases and the J gene lost 5 bases, with 12 bases spanning the gap. Per the germline V gene, CDR1 is SGHAT and CDR2 is FQNNGV. The CDR3 is 13 residues long. The data stem from a study of radiotherapy plus CTLA-4 blockade in lung cancer. For the study at large: Objective responses arose in 15% to 20% of patients, and around 32% experienced disease control. Whole-study results and caveats: Reports state that early shifts in blood T cell clones, with interferon-beta, best predicted response.

Repertoires were generated with immunoSEQ multiplex PCR, while TCRdb's copy carries only in-frame clones and drops some. This sample has approximately 65,000 clones, with about 72% found just once. The receptor comes from a human donor with non-small cell lung cancer who had a complete response to radiotherapy plus ipilimumab. The chain employs TRBV11-2 and TRBJ2-5, with a weak D call TRBD2 (6 bases). The sample consisted of peripheral blood, taken from a patient treated with radiotherapy plus ipilimumab. CDR3 in amino acids: CASSPGEKETQYF. CDR3 coding DNA: TGTGCCAGCAGCCCGGGGGAAAAGGAGACCCAGTACTTC.